This TCR beta chain was recorded in a study of T cells in Graves' hyperthyroidism and ophthalmopathy (dated by TCRdb to the late 2010s). For the wider study: Peripheral blood samples were taken at initial diagnosis, before any treatment was given. To identify TCR V-J signatures that set the groups apart, the researchers used a discovery cohort of more than 95 patients, made up of 43 with Graves' ophthalmopathy and 55 to 65 with stable Graves' hyperthyroidism. Prospective prediction of ophthalmopathy was tested in an independent validation cohort consisting of roughly 19 hyperthyroidism patients and more than 15 patients who later progressed to ophthalmopathy. The 95 to 100 discovery patients were divided at random into training and test sets in a 7:3 ratio. In about 6 Graves' hyperthyroidism patients, the study also compared T-cell repertoires from thyroid tissue with T-cell repertoires from blood. Once sampling was done, hyperthyroidism patients were given methimazole at a starting dose of 30 mg daily, whereas ophthalmopathy patients were given high-dose intravenous methylprednisolone. TCR Vbeta CDR3 sequencing of 120 to 150 peripheral blood samples (around 45 ophthalmopathy, approximately 80 hyperthyroidism and roughly 17 progressor patients) is reported in the paper.

Points the paper makes about the study in general: A 13 V-J signature model separated ophthalmopathy from stable hyperthyroidism, with around 88% sensitivity and 81% to 82% specificity in cross-validation and 80%/75% in testing. Most expanded thyroid clonotypes (frequency above 0.001) were also detected in blood, a finding suggesting that blood repertoires may reflect thyroid immune responses. Sample size was not statistically predetermined, and blinding of investigators to group allocation was not performed. In validation, the model predicted progression to ophthalmopathy a median of about 5.9 months before onset, with approximately 71% sensitivity and just under 75% specificity.

Amplification of TCR beta CDR3 regions was carried out from RNA transcripts. A first-round RT-PCR of the TCR CDR3 used the HTBI primer set with the Qiagen OneStep RT-PCR kit. A second multiplex PCR round built the libraries, followed by size selection and purification. The libraries were sequenced on an Illumina HiSeq2000 using paired-end 100 bp reads. The authors' analysis ran thus. Raw data were processed with SOAPnuke, discarding reads with adapters, uncalled bases, mean Phred below 15, or no exact constant-primer or identifier match. COPE v1.2.5 was used to merge high-quality paired reads, and clonotypes were defined as unique nucleotide sequences. MiTCR v1.1 was used to align clonotypes to the IMGT TRBV, TRBD and TRBJ reference segments. Analysis was restricted to V-J combinations with a frequency above 0.0001, which covered roughly 99% of repertoires. A TCS score was defined as the ratio between F50 (clonal expansion) and ExV (chaos), using BLOSUM62-based TCRdist between CDR3 peptides within each V-J. Welch's t-statistics and random forest reduced roughly 540 V-J features to 10 to 15, which were used in a naive Bayes classifier (R e1071). The public reads were run again by TCRdb, first through fastp at Q25 and then through MiXCR, and only productive beta chains were kept. Merged by CDR3 protein, the rows form single entries marked with the most common genes and DNA. These V and J calls rely on TCRdb rather than the paper's analysis. The sample table shows 490,000 or so distinct CDR3 sequences, and roughly 21% are seen once. 47% of the sample is held by the ten biggest clonotypes.

A word on this clonotype: No cognate antigen has been identified for it. One junction end does not reproduce the germline sequence, and a read error may be involved.

From the germline V gene (reference sequence), CDR1 is MNHEY and CDR2 is SMNVEV. Spanning cysteine to phenylalanine, the CDR3 consists of 12 amino acids. The CDR3 DNA has 36 bases and is translated from base 1. In the ophthalmopathy patients, disease was moderately to severely active, with a Clinical Activity Score of 3 or more, a NOSPECS grade of 4 or more, and a duration of less than 3 months. The study excluded patients with uncontrolled infections, other autoimmune diseases, pregnancy or lactation. Diagnoses relied on clinical symptoms, serum thyroxine and TRAb, thyroid ultrasound and orbital computed tomography. PBMCs were isolated from about 9.2 ml of fresh peripheral blood by Ficoll-Paque density gradient centrifugation. Trizol reagent was used to extract total RNA, and RNA quality was then checked on an Agilent 2100 Bioanalyzer.

The TCR sequence derives from a man aged 35 to 55 with Graves' ophthalmopathy. The rearrangement combines TRBV27 with TRBJ2-5, with TRBD1 tentatively as D gene (6 bases match). Sequencing was carried out using blood. The CDR3 loop reads CVSSYSNRAEYF. The sequence in DNA is TGTGTCAGCAGTTACTCGAACAGGGCGGAGTACTTC.